The clone carrying this T cell receptor beta chain appeared a single time. The antigen remains unidentified. Some clones are missing from TCRdb's copy, which holds only in-frame ones; the method was immunoSEQ multiplex PCR. The sample includes some 51,000 clones, roughly 78% seen only once; the top ten take 5.2%. This specimen comes from a study of a mutant IDH1 vaccine in newly diagnosed glioma. Documented time point: week 5, during vaccination. Every vaccine dose comprised 300 ug of mutant IDH1 20-mer peptide plus topical imiquimod. There are 13 residues in the CDR3. Germline V CDR1 and CDR2: SNHLY, FYNNEI. The V gene end was trimmed by 7 bases and the J gene end by 4 bases; junction bases not matched to a gene: 6.

The source material was PBMCs, sampled from a glioma patient whose treatment included an IDH1 peptide vaccine. This rearrangement joins TRBV2 to TRBJ2-5, with 7 bases lining up with TRBD1. The sequence was collected from a man aged 45-60 years with glioma. The CDR3 here is CASNQGVSETQYF. The CDR3, as DNA: TGTGCCAGCAATCAGGGGGTATCAGAGACCCAGTACTTC.